Listed here are 13 T cell receptor beta chains from one sample, sequenced in a study of immune cell composition in non-small cell lung cancer. Generated by immunoSEQ multiplex PCR, the TCRdb table keeps only in-frame clones and is missing some. The sample yields 6,700 or so clones, roughly two thirds seen once. Normal lung sampling was at least 3 cm from the tumour, as distant as possible. The sample consisted of non-adjacent lung tissue. These receptors were taken from a human donor with non-small cell lung cancer.

Only a few counts were recorded for this clone. This chain links TRBV14 with TRBJ1-2; tentatively, D is TRBD1 (6 bases). The V gene's germline CDR1 is SGHDN and CDR2 FVKESK. V was shortened by 4 bases and J by 5 bases, with 17 bases between the two germline ends. The CDR3 runs to 15 residues. CDR3 residues: CASSRLQGRGYGYTF. For the CDR3, the DNA is TGTGCCAGCAGCCGCCTCCAGGGGAGGGGATATGGCTACACCTTC.

V is TRBV4-2 and J is TRBJ1-2, with 8 bases identical to TRBD1. Germline values: CDR1 LGHNA, CDR2 YNFKEQ. The V gene end was trimmed by 1 base and the J gene end by 8 bases; junction bases not matched to a gene: 6. The CDR3 runs 14 residues. The CDR3 region is CASSQAGGAEGYTF. The CDR3 DNA follows: TGTGCCAGCAGCCAAGCAGGGGGCGCGGAGGGCTACACCTTC.

The V and J genes are TRBV29-1 and TRBJ1-1, with 8 bases lining up with TRBD1. V lost 8 bases and J lost 5; bases outside the gene matches: 10. This CDR3 region has 13 residues. The V gene's germline CDR1 is SQVTM and CDR2 ANQGSEA. CDR3 loop: CSSTTGEGTEAFF. The CDR3 coding sequence is TGCAGCTCGACGACAGGGGAGGGGACTGAAGCTTTCTTT.

This sequence joins TRBV11-3 and TRBJ2-1, with TRBD2 matching over 7 bases. Trimming cost V 5 bases and J 4 bases; bases outside gene matches: 5. The germline V gene encodes CDR1 SGHNT and CDR2 YENEEA. This CDR3 region has 14 residues. The CDR3 loop is CASSTGGLYNEQFF. CDR3 DNA sequence: TGTGCCAGCAGCACGGGGGGACTATACAATGAGCAGTTCTTC.

By share, this clone counts as medium-sized (0.01 to 0.1%). This rearrangement joins TRBV7-8 to TRBJ1-5, with 7 bases identical to TRBD1. The CDR3 consists of 14 residues. Germline values: CDR1 SGHVS, CDR2 FQNEAQ. J gave up 0 bases and V 5 bases, and 1 base lay outside the gene matches. CDR3 protein: CASSQGDSNQPQHF. CDR3 sequence (DNA): TGTGCCAGCAGCCAGGGGGATAGCAATCAGCCCCAGCATTTT.

The chain joins TRBV5-1 to TRBJ2-5, with TRBD2 matching over 11 bases. CDR1 is SGHRS, CDR2 YFSETQ, per germline. This CDR3 is built from 16 residues. Trimming cost V 4 bases and J 5 bases; bases outside gene matches: 10. The CDR3 DNA reads as TGCGCCAGCAGCATGGCTACTAGCGGGAGAGGGGAGACCCAGTACTTC. Translation gives CASSMATSGRGETQYF. The full variable domain, completed using reference TRBV5-1 and TRBJ2-5, is KAGVTQTPRYLIKTRGQQVTLSCSPISGHRSVSWYQQTPGQGLQFLFEYFSETQRNKGNFPGRFSGRQFSNSRSEMNVSTLELGDSALYLCASSMATSGRGETQYFGPGTRLLVL.

The V call is TRBV27, the J call TRBJ2-5; TRBD1 matches at 9 bases. The CDR3 runs to 14 residues. Germline V gene data show CDR1 as MNHEY and CDR2 as SMNVEV (reference sequence). The V gene end was trimmed by 6 bases and the J gene end by 5 bases; junction bases not matched to a gene: 7. Here the CDR3 reads CASRPGQGRETQYF. The CDR3 nucleotides read TGTGCCAGCAGGCCGGGACAGGGTCGGGAGACCCAGTACTTC.

V gene TRBV27 combines with J gene TRBJ1-2; D not certain. The CDR3 has 16 amino acids. From germline, CDR1 is MNHEY and CDR2 SMNVEV (reference sequence). The V gene lost 2 bases and the J gene lost 4 bases, with 17 bases spanning the gap. CDR3 residues: CASSLSNPGRGYGYTF. The CDR3 DNA reads TGTGCCAGCAGTTTAAGTAATCCGGGTAGAGGCTATGGCTACACCTTC.

The rearrangement uses TRBV6-1 and TRBJ1-6; 8 bases are a match to TRBD1. The CDR3 totals 14 residues. J lost 11 bases, V lost 4 bases, and 7 bases had no gene match. Germline CDR1 MNHNS, CDR2 SASEGT. DNA for the CDR3: TGTGCCAGCAGTGGTAGACAGGGGTTGCCACCCCTCCACTTT. Translation: CASSGRQGLPPLHF.

The gene calls are TRBV30 and TRBJ1-3, with 7 bases aligning to TRBD1. Germline-derived CDR1 and CDR2 are GTSNPN and SVGIG (reference sequence). The CDR3 totals 13 residues. With V trimmed by 5 bases and J by 0 bases, 1 base remained unmatched. This chain's CDR3 is CAWGTASGNTIYF. CDR3 nucleotide sequence: TGTGCCTGGGGGACAGCCTCTGGAAACACCATATATTTT.

This chain uses TRBV7-9 with TRBJ2-5, with TRBD2 identical over 10 bases. The CDR3 contains 15 residues. The V gene's germline CDR1 is SEHNR and CDR2 FQNEAQ (reference sequence). V lost 1 base and J lost 2; bases outside the gene matches: 1. The CDR3 sequence is CASSLGLAGQETQYF. In DNA form, the CDR3 reads TGTGCCAGCAGCTTAGGACTAGCGGGTCAAGAGACCCAGTACTTC.

The chain joins TRBV7-6 to TRBJ2-3; TRBD2 matches at 8 bases. The trim removed 1 base at V and 6 bases at J, leaving 15 bases unmatched. The germline V gene encodes CDR1 SGHVS and CDR2 FNYEAQ. The length of the CDR3 is 18 residues. CDR3 sequence: CASSLGEAGRGVGDTQYF. Written as DNA, the CDR3 is TGTGCCAGCAGCTTAGGGGAGGCCGGGAGGGGTGTAGGCGATACGCAGTATTTT.

CDR3 residues: CASSGDIRNSPLHF. The CDR3 DNA follows: TGTGCCAGCAGCGGCGACATCCGTAATTCACCCCTCCACTTT. The rearrangement joins TRBV7-2 to TRBJ1-6; D ambiguous. Germline V CDR1 and CDR2: SGHTA, FQGNSA. This CDR3 spans 14 amino acids. V was trimmed by 5 bases and J by 6 bases, leaving 11 bases between them.